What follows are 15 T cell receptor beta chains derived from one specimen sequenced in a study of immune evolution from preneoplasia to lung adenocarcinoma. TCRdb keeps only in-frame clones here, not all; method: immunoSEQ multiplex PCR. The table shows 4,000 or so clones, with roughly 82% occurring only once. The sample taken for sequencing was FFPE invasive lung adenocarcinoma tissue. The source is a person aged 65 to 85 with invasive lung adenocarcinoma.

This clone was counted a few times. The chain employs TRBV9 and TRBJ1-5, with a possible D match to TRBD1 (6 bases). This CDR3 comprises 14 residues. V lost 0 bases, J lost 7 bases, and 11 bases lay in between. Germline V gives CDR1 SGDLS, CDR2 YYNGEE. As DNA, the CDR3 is TGTGCCAGCAGCGTAGGGGACATAGTCCAGCCCCAGCATTTT. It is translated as CASSVGDIVQPQHF.

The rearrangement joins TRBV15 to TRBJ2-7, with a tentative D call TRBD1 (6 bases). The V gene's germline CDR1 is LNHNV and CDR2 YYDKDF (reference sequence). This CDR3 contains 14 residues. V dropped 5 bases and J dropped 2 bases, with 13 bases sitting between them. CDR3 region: CATSQGLAAYEQYF. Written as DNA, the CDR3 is TGTGCCACCAGCCAGGGGCTTGCTGCCTACGAGCAGTACTTC.

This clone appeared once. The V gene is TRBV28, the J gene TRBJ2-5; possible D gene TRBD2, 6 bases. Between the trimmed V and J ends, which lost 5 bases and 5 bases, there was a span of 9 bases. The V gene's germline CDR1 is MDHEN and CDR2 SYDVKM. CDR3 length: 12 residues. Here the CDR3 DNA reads TGTGCCAGCAGTCCTGGGAGGGAGACCCAGTACTTC. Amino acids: CASSPGRETQYF.

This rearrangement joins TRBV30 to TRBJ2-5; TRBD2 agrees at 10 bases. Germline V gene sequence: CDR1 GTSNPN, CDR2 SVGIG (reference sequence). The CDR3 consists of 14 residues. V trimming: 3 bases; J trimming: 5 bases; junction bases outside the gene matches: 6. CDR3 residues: CAWRAAGGHETQYF. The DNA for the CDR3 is TGTGCCTGGAGGGCAGCGGGAGGGCACGAGACCCAGTACTTC.

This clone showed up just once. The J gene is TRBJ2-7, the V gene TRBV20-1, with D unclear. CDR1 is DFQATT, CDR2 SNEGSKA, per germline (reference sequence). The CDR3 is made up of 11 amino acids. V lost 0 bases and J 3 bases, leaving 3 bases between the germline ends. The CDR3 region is CSARDVYEQYF. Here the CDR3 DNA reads TGCAGTGCTAGAGATGTCTACGAGCAGTACTTC.

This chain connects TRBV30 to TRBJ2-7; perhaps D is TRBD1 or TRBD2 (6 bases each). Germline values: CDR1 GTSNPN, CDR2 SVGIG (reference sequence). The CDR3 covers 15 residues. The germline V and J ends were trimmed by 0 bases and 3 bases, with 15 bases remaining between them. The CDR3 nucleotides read TGTGCCTGGAGTGTGGGGGGCGCCTTCGGCTACGAGCAGTACTTC. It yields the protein CAWSVGGAFGYEQYF.

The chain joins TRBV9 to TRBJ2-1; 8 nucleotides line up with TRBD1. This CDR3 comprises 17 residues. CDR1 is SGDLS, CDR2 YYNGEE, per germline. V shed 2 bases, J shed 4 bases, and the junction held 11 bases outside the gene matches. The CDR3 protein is CASSVASGGFLYNEQFF. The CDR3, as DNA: TGTGCCAGCAGCGTCGCATCAGGGGGCTTTTTATACAATGAGCAGTTCTTC.

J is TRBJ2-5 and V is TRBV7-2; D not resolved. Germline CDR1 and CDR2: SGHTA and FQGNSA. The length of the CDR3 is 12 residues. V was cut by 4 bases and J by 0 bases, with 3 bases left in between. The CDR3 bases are TGTGCCAGCAGCTCCTACCAAGAGACCCAGTACTTC. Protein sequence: CASSSYQETQYF.

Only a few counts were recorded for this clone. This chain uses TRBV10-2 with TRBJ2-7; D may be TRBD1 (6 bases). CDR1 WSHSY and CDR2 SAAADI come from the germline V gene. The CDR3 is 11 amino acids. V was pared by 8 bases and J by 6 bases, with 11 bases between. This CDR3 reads CASSLGGEQYF. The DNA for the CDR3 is TGCGCCAGCTCCCTAGGGGGCGAGCAGTACTTC.

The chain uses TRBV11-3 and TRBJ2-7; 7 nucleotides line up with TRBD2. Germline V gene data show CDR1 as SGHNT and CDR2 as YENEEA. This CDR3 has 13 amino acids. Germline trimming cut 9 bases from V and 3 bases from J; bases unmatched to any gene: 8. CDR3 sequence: CARGGTSYYEQYF. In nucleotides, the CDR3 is TGTGCCAGGGGAGGGACTTCCTACTACGAGCAGTACTTC.

The CDR3 DNA reads TGTGCCAGCAGCTTTCGGGCCCCCCGGCGAGAGACCCAGTACTTC. The encoded protein is CASSFRAPRRETQYF. The rearrangement joins TRBV28 to TRBJ2-5, with unresolved D. V shed 6 bases and J shed 4 bases, with 18 bases lying between them. This CDR3 has 15 amino acids. Per the germline V gene, CDR1 is MDHEN and CDR2 is SYDVKM.

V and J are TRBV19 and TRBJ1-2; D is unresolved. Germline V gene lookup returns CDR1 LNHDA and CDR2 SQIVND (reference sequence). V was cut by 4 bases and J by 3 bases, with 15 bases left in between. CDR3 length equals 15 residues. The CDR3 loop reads CASSSYSGSDYGYTF. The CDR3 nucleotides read TGTGCCAGTAGTAGTTATTCGGGGTCGGACTATGGCTACACCTTC.

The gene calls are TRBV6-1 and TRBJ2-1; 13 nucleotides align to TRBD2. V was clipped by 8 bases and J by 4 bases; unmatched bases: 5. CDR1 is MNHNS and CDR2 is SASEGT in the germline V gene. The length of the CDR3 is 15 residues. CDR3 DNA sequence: TGTGCCAGCCTTTTGGGACTAGCGGGATACAATGAGCAGTTCTTC. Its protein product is CASLLGLAGYNEQFF.

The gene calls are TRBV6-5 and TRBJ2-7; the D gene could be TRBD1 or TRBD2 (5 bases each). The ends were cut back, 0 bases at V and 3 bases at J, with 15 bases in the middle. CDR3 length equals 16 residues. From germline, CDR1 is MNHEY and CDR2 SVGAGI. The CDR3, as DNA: TGTGCCAGCAGTTACTCCCGGGACGCAGCTTACTACGAGCAGTACTTC. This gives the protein CASSYSRDAAYYEQYF.

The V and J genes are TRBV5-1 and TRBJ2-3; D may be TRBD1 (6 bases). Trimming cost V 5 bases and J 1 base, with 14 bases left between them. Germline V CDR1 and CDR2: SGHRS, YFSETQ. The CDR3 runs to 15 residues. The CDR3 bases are TGCGCCAGCAGTTTTACAGGGTATGGCACAGATACGCAGTATTTT. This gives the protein CASSFTGYGTDTQYF.